This TCR beta chain was captured by sequencing in a study of T cell responses to AZD1222 COVID-19 vaccine. Study observations and caveats: Donors were largely white British and mainly female; clonal diversity was possibly underestimated.

Of note for this clone: What it binds is not known.

Trimming removed 4 bases at V and 7 bases at J, with 14 bases between. The CDR3 runs to 14 residues. The germline gives CDR1 MNHEY, CDR2 SVGEGT. Sequenced by immunoSEQ multiplex PCR; TCRdb stores in-frame clones only, minus some. The sample holds approximately 140,000 clones, around 90% seen once. Pooling of second doses given at about 4 or about 12 weeks was done. V is TRBV6-2 or TRBV6-3 and J is TRBJ2-1; D gene ambiguous. The source of this sequence is an adult who received the AZD1222 COVID-19 vaccine. Sequences were derived from peripheral blood, sampled 28 days after the second AZD1222 dose. The CDR3, as DNA: TGTGCCAGCAGTTTACGTCTAGAAAGGAATGAGCAGTTCTTC. It codes for CASSLRLERNEQFF.